This T cell receptor (beta chain) was captured in a study of shared clonotypes between healthy human individuals. The authors split each subset's genomic DNA evenly across several immunoSEQ plates. The repertoire was sequenced with immunoSEQ multiplex PCR; TCRdb's copy has only in-frame clones and lacks some. This table has around 700,000 clones, 72% appearing once. Germline V gene data show CDR1 as SGHRS and CDR2 as YFSETQ. The V end lost 0 bases, the J end lost 1 base, and 10 bases lay between the germline ends. The CDR3 runs 15 residues. The V gene is TRBV5-1, the J gene TRBJ2-5; D not resolved. Source material: memory CD4+ T cells sorted from blood. Sample subset: CD45RA-negative fraction. The TCR sequence derives from a woman aged 25 to 39 in good health. The CDR3 DNA reads as TGCGCCAGCAGCTTGGACGTGGGCAGCCAAGAGACCCAGTACTTC. As protein: CASSLDVGSQETQYF.